This T cell receptor (beta chain) is from a study of blood T cell repertoires in COVID-19. Study at large: T cells, B-cell-depleted T cells, or PBMCs provided the cDNA or gDNA that served as material.

The data were produced by immunoSEQ multiplex PCR, yet TCRdb's version contains in-frame clones alone and is incomplete. The profile shows around 390,000 clones, approximately 87% of them singletons. This clone came up once. Germline V lookup: CDR1 MDHEN, CDR2 SYDVKM. Trimming took off 6 bases at V and 6 bases at J, with 20 bases between the two ends. CDR3 size: 15 residues. Recovered Cohort 3 donors showed two negative PCRs, clearance, or symptom resolution. The J gene is TRBJ1-2, the V gene TRBV28; maybe TRBD1 (6 bases). The sample comprised PBMCs or T cells enriched from blood (not recorded which). The TCR comes from a woman between 50 and 59 years old who had recovered from COVID-19. The CDR3 here is CASSKIRTGLDGYTF. The CDR3 DNA reads as TGTGCCAGCAGCAAAATACGAACAGGGTTGGATGGCTACACCTTC.